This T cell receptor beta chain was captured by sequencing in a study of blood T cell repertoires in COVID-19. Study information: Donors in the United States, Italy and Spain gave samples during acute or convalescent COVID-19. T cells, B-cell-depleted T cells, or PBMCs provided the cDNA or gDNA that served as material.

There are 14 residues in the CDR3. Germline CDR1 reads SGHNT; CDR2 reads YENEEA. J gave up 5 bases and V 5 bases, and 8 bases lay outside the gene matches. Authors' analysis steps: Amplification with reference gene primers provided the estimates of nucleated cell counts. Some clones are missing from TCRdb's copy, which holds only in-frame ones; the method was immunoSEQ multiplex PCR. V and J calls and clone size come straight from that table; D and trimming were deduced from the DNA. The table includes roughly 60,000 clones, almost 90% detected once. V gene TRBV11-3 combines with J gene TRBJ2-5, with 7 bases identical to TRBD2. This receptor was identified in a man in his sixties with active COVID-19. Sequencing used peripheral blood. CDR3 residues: CASSQWGEGETQYF. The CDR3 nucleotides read TGTGCCAGCAGCCAATGGGGGGAGGGGGAGACCCAGTACTTC. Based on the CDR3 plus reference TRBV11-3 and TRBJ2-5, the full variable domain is EAGVVQSPRYKIIEKKQPVAFWCNPISGHNTLYWYLQNLGQGPELLIRYENEEAVDDSQLPKDRFSAERLKGVDSTLKIQPAELGDSAVYLCASSQWGEGETQYFGPGTRLLVL.